What follows are 17 T cell receptor beta chains derived from one specimen sequenced in a study of cytomegalovirus exposure and HLA in healthy donors. The study ran its PCR with 60 Vbeta and 13 Jbeta primers. Profiled with immunoSEQ multiplex PCR; TCRdb holds only in-frame clones, not every one. The table records 180,000 or so clones, about four fifths of them present only once. The material sequenced was PBMCs. These receptors all stem from a female donor in good health and CMV-seronegative.

The chain couples TRBV27 to TRBJ2-7; 11 positions agree with TRBD2. Germline loops: CDR1 MNHEY, CDR2 SMNVEV (reference sequence). The junction had 8 bases not matched to a gene; V was cut back by 0 bases and J by 1 base. The CDR3 is made up of 18 amino acids. The CDR3 DNA reads TGTGCCAGCAGTTTATCATTAGCGGGAGGGCCAAAATCCTACGAGCAGTACTTC. Amino acids: CASSLSLAGGPKSYEQYF.

The CDR3 nucleotides read TGTGCCAGTAGTATTGGCAGGTTCAACACTGAAGCTTTCTTT. It yields the protein CASSIGRFNTEAFF. This chain uses TRBV19 with TRBJ1-1, with unresolved D. Germline V gene sequence: CDR1 LNHDA, CDR2 SQIVND (reference sequence). Trimming took 3 bases from V and 2 from J, leaving 10 bases between them. CDR3 size: 14 residues.

This chain connects TRBV29-1 to TRBJ1-5; the D is unclear. Germline loops: CDR1 SQVTM, CDR2 ANQGSEA. V was pared by 4 bases and J by 6 bases, with 10 bases between. This CDR3 has 12 amino acids. The CDR3 is CSVGAESQPQHF. CDR3 sequence (DNA): TGCAGCGTTGGGGCAGAGAGTCAGCCCCAGCATTTT.

The chain uses TRBV29-1 and TRBJ2-2; D is unresolved. This CDR3 spans 13 amino acids. CDR1 is SQVTM, CDR2 ANQGSEA, per germline. With 4 bases removed from V and 2 bases from J, the gap between germline ends came to 8 bases. The CDR3 bases are TGCAGCGTTGGTGCTACTAACACCGGGGAGCTGTTTTTT. It is translated as CSVGATNTGELFF.

The chain combines TRBV2 with TRBJ2-2; the D gene is possibly TRBD2 (5 bases). The V end lost 7 bases, the J end lost 7 bases, and 13 bases lay between the germline ends. Germline CDR1 reads SNHLY; CDR2 reads FYNNEI. The CDR3 has 13 amino acids. As DNA, the CDR3 is TGTGCCAGCATGGATAGCGAGATCGGGGAGCTGTTTTTT. This sequence encodes CASMDSEIGELFF. The entire variable domain, with the rest obtained from reference TRBV2 and TRBJ2-2, is as follows: EPEVTQTPSHQVTQMGQEVILRCVPISNHLYFYWYRQILGQKVEFLVSFYNNEISEKSEIFDDQFSVERPDGSNFTLKIRSTKLEDSAMYFCASMDSEIGELFFGEGSRLTVL.

The chain links TRBV27 to TRBJ1-1, with TRBD1 as a possible D gene (5 bases). CDR1 MNHEY and CDR2 SMNVEV come from the germline V gene (reference sequence). CDR3 size: 14 residues. Trimming stripped 3 bases from V and 4 bases from J, with 12 bases between. The CDR3 loop is CASSFSQGGTEAFF. DNA for the CDR3: TGTGCCAGCAGTTTTAGTCAGGGTGGCACTGAAGCTTTCTTT.

This chain uses TRBV5-6 with TRBJ2-5, with D perhaps TRBD1 (8 bases). The germline V gene encodes CDR1 SGHDT and CDR2 YYEEEE. Trimming removed 3 bases at V and 7 bases at J, with 19 bases between. This CDR3 spans 15 amino acids. CDR3 loop: CASSSGRTGRVTQYF. The CDR3 DNA reads TGTGCCAGCAGCTCGGGTCGGACAGGGAGGGTGACCCAGTACTTC.

The J gene is TRBJ1-1, the V gene TRBV28, with D possibly TRBD1 on 5 matching bases. The CDR3 loop spans 15 amino acids. V gave up 3 bases and J gave up 6 bases, with 17 bases separating them. Germline V CDR1 and CDR2: MDHEN, SYDVKM. The CDR3 region is CASSFPSGAYAEAFF. CDR3 nucleotides: TGTGCCAGCAGTTTTCCTAGCGGGGCGTATGCTGAAGCTTTCTTT.

The rearrangement links TRBV19 to TRBJ2-7; TRBD2 aligns across 15 bases. With V trimmed by 5 bases and J by 5 bases, 7 bases remained unmatched. The germline gives CDR1 LNHDA, CDR2 SQIVND (reference sequence). The CDR3 runs 16 residues. The CDR3 region is CASSAGTSGRYDEQYF. The CDR3 nucleotides read TGTGCCAGTAGTGCTGGGACTAGCGGGAGGTACGACGAGCAGTACTTC.

V is TRBV7-2 and J is TRBJ2-1; 10 nucleotides line up with TRBD1. Germline V gene sequence: CDR1 SGHTA, CDR2 FQGNSA. The trim removed 5 bases at V and 9 bases at J, leaving 10 bases unmatched. The CDR3 spans 15 residues. CDR3 sequence: CASSPRQGAAGEQFF. In DNA form, the CDR3 reads TGTGCCAGCAGCCCCCGACAGGGGGCGGCGGGTGAGCAGTTCTTC.

This sequence joins TRBV19 and TRBJ2-7; D is ambiguous. CDR1 and CDR2 (germline): LNHDA, SQIVND (reference sequence). V was trimmed by 3 bases and J by 0 bases, leaving 9 bases between them. CDR3 length equals 14 residues. CDR3 region: CASSMAQNSYEQYF. The CDR3 DNA reads TGTGCCAGTAGTATGGCACAGAACTCCTACGAGCAGTACTTC.

About this clone: Other DNA variants within this sample encode the same CDR3. The chain combines TRBV14 with TRBJ1-2; D might be TRBD1 (5 bases). Per the germline V gene, CDR1 is SGHDN and CDR2 is FVKESK. The CDR3 totals 13 residues. V lost 3 bases to trimming and J lost 4 bases, with 9 bases between them. CDR3 residues: CASSQGQGYGYTF. Here the CDR3 DNA reads TGTGCCAGCAGCCAGGGTCAGGGCTATGGCTACACCTTC.

J is TRBJ1-2 and V is TRBV10-3, with 11 bases lining up with TRBD1. The CDR3 sequence is 14 residues long. Germline CDR1 is ENHRY and CDR2 is SYGVKD. V shed 7 bases and J 0 bases; nucleotides not matched to a gene: 1. The CDR3 loop reads CAIKGQGANYGYTF. The CDR3 coding sequence is TGTGCCATCAAGGGACAGGGGGCTAACTATGGCTACACCTTC.

The V and J genes are TRBV6-1 and TRBJ1-6; D perhaps matches TRBD1 (5 bases). Germline V gene sequence: CDR1 MNHNS, CDR2 SASEGT. V lost 10 bases and J 8 bases, leaving 18 bases between the germline ends. The CDR3 runs to 14 residues. The CDR3 DNA is TGTGCCACGTTCCAACTCCTCAGGGATTCACCCCTCCACTTT. Its translation: CATFQLLRDSPLHF.

V gene TRBV6-6 combines with J gene TRBJ1-5; maybe TRBD1 (6 bases). Germline V gene data show CDR1 as MNHNY and CDR2 as SVGAGI (reference sequence). Trimming removed 6 bases at V and 0 bases at J, with 12 bases between. This CDR3 region has 15 residues. CDR3 DNA sequence: TGTGCCAGCAGAGGGGGACAATATAGCAATCAGCCCCAGCATTTT. It yields the protein CASRGGQYSNQPQHF.

CDR3 coding DNA: TGTGCCAGTAGCCCAGGGTTCGGCTACACCTTC. It yields the protein CASSPGFGYTF. The chain links TRBV19 to TRBJ1-2; the D gene is possibly TRBD1 (5 bases). The ends were cut back, 6 bases at V and 8 bases at J, with 10 bases in the middle. CDR3 length equals 11 residues. Germline values: CDR1 LNHDA, CDR2 SQIVND (reference sequence).

J is TRBJ2-7 and V is TRBV1; the DNA was not compared with TRBD2, the D call given in the table. TRBV1 is deemed a pseudogene. The CDR3 has 15 residues. The CDR3 loop is CTATFSGGTSYEQYF. CDR3 coding DNA: TGCACCGCCACCTTTAGCGGGGGGACCTCCTACGAGCAGTACTTC.